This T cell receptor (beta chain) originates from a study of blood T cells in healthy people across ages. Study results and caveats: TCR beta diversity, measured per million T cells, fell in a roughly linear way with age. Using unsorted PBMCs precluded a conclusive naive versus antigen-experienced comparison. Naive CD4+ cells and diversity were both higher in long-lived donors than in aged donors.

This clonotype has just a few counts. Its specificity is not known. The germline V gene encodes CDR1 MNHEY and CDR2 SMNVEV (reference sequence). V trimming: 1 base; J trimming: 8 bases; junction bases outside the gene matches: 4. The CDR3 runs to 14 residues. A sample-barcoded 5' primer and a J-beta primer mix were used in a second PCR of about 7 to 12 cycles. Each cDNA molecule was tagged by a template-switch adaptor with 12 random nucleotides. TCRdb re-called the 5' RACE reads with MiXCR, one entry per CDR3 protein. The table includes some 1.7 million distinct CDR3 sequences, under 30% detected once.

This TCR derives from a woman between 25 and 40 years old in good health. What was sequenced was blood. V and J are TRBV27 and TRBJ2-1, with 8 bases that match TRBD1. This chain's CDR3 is CASSLYRGSDEQFF. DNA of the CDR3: TGTGCCAGCAGTTTATACAGGGGGAGCGATGAGCAGTTCTTC.